These 17 T cell receptor beta chains were sequenced from one sample in a study of T-cell reconstitution after alpha-beta-depleted transplantation in children. Molecular barcoding with unique molecular identifiers was used for the TCRbeta library. MiXCR, run by TCRdb on the PCR reads, gives a single entry per CDR3 protein. The sample shows some 600,000 distinct CDR3 sequences, 10% to 15% of them seen only once. Material: PBMCs, mostly from graft donor cells, obtained 360 days after TCRalphabeta/CD19-depleted stem cell transplant. The receptor set was obtained from a male patient between 5 and 17 years old who had a stem cell transplant for acute myeloid leukemia, so the T cells may come from the graft donor.

The genes are TRBV20-1 and TRBJ1-1; D may be TRBD1 (6 bases). V lost 5 bases and J 1 base, leaving 11 bases between the germline ends. The CDR3 totals 13 residues. The germline V gene encodes CDR1 DFQATT and CDR2 SNEGSKA (reference sequence). Here the CDR3 DNA reads TGCAGTGCTGATCCGGGACAGAACACTGAAGCTTTCTTT. This encodes CSADPGQNTEAFF.

Only a few counts were recorded for this clonotype. The chain couples TRBV29-1 to TRBJ2-7; 9 bases match TRBD1. V lost 3 bases to trimming and J lost 0 bases; unmatched junction nucleotides: 9. Per the germline V gene, CDR1 is SQVTM and CDR2 is ANQGSEA. The length of the CDR3 is 16 residues. CDR3 sequence reads: CSVDGQGRTDSYEQYF. In DNA, the CDR3 is TGCAGCGTTGACGGACAGGGGAGGACCGACTCCTACGAGCAGTACTTC.

In its sample, this clonotype was seen many times. The rearrangement uses TRBV28 and TRBJ1-5; 7 nucleotides line up with TRBD1. The germline V gene has CDR1 MDHEN and CDR2 SYDVKM. The CDR3 sequence is 13 residues long. V lost 5 bases to trimming and J lost 4 bases; unmatched junction nucleotides: 2. DNA for the CDR3: TGTGCCAGCAGTCCGACAGGGAATCAGCCCCAGCATTTT. It encodes CASSPTGNQPQHF.

In its sample, this clonotype was seen many times. The CDR3 sequence is CASSTGQGVGNEKLFF. DNA of the CDR3: TGCGCCAGCAGCACGGGACAGGGGGTTGGTAATGAAAAACTGTTTTTT. The rearrangement joins TRBV5-1 to TRBJ1-4; TRBD1 matches 11 bases. This CDR3 comprises 16 residues. V was clipped by 4 bases and J by 4 bases; unmatched bases: 6. The germline gives CDR1 SGHRS, CDR2 YFSETQ.

The chain combines TRBV5-1 with TRBJ2-2, with 7 bases matching TRBD1. The CDR3 totals 14 residues. V lost 5 bases to trimming and J lost 9 bases; unmatched junction nucleotides: 10. Germline CDR1 SGHRS, CDR2 YFSETQ. The DNA for the CDR3 is TGCGCCAGCAGGAACGACAGGGTCCAGCGGGAGCTGTTTTTT. Protein product: CASRNDRVQRELFF.

This clonotype was detected ten times or more. V is TRBV12-3 or TRBV12-4 and J is TRBJ2-7; D gene ambiguous. Trimming cost V 6 bases and J 5 bases, with 14 bases left between them. There are 13 residues in the CDR3. This chain's CDR3 is CASRGSARHEQYF. The CDR3 DNA reads as TGTGCCAGCAGGGGTTCCGCCCGTCACGAGCAGTACTTC.

This clonotype was observed at least ten times. This chain joins TRBV29-1 and TRBJ2-1; no clear D gene. The CDR3 loop spans 11 amino acids. V was pared by 4 bases and J by 4 bases, with 5 bases between. The V gene's germline CDR1 is SQVTM and CDR2 ANQGSEA. This CDR3 is CSVASYNEQFF. The CDR3 coding sequence is TGCAGCGTTGCTTCATACAATGAGCAGTTCTTC.

This clonotype was observed a handful of times. V is TRBV6-2 or TRBV6-3 and J is TRBJ1-5, with D tentatively TRBD1 (5 bases). Trimming shortened V by 7 bases and J by 3 bases, and 19 bases separated the two germline ends. The CDR3 runs 16 residues. The germline CDR1 and CDR2 sequences are MNHEY and SVGEGT. CDR3 coding DNA: TGTGCCAGCACTTTAGCGTCGGGGACTGTCAATCAGCCCCAGCATTTT. It codes for CASTLASGTVNQPQHF.

This clonotype was recorded at least ten times. V gene TRBV9 combines with J gene TRBJ2-1, with 12 positions matching TRBD2. CDR3 length: 17 residues. The germline V gene has CDR1 SGDLS and CDR2 YYNGEE. With 4 bases clipped from V and 8 bases from J, the junction kept 13 bases outside the gene matches. CDR3 DNA sequence: TGTGCCAGCAGCTCACAACCAAGACTAGCGGGAGTATATGAGCAGTTCTTC. It translates to CASSSQPRLAGVYEQFF.

The V and J genes are TRBV5-6 and TRBJ2-3, with 7 bases identical to TRBD2. Per the germline V gene, CDR1 is SGHDT and CDR2 is YYEEEE. CDR3 length: 16 residues. The V gene end was trimmed by 0 bases and the J gene end by 0 bases; junction bases not matched to a gene: 4. CDR3 residues: CASSLALAASTDTQYF. The CDR3 coding sequence is TGTGCCAGCAGCTTGGCGCTAGCGGCTAGCACAGATACGCAGTATTTT.

There are a few counts of this clonotype. CDR3 protein: CSMILDALDEQFF. CDR3 in DNA: TGCAGTATGATATTAGACGCTCTCGATGAGCAGTTCTTC. The rearrangement links TRBV20-1 to TRBJ2-1; no definite D call. The CDR3 is made up of 13 amino acids. Trimming removed 8 bases at V and 8 bases at J, with 19 bases between. Germline V gene lookup returns CDR1 DFQATT and CDR2 SNEGSKA (reference sequence).

This clonotype was observed a handful of times. This rearrangement joins TRBV9 to TRBJ1-2; D not certain. The CDR3 extends over 13 amino acids. Trimming shortened V by 3 bases and J by 6 bases, and 12 bases separated the two germline ends. The germline V gene has CDR1 SGDLS and CDR2 YYNGEE. CDR3 region: CASSAGPADGYTF. The CDR3 DNA reads as TGTGCCAGCAGCGCCGGGCCGGCGGATGGCTACACCTTC.

The chain couples TRBV10-3 to TRBJ2-3; 8 bases match TRBD2. In germline, CDR1 is ENHRY, CDR2 SYGVKD. The CDR3 has 16 amino acids. Trimming removed 6 bases from V and 4 bases from J; junction bases left unmatched: 12. CDR3 region: CAIRELTGGPADTQYF. The CDR3 nucleotides read TGTGCCATCAGGGAGCTGACGGGAGGGCCCGCAGATACGCAGTATTTT.

This clonotype was detected only a few times. The chain recombines TRBV30 with TRBJ2-7; no firm D call. Germline values: CDR1 GTSNPN, CDR2 SVGIG (reference sequence). This CDR3 spans 11 amino acids. Deletions cut 3 bases from V and 1 base from J, with 4 bases between. Written as DNA, the CDR3 is TGTGCCTGGAGCCGTTCCTACGAGCAGTACTTC. Translated: CAWSRSYEQYF.

This clonotype has a count of ten or more. The chain carries TRBV4-3 and TRBJ2-2; maybe TRBD2 (6 bases). Germline V lookup: CDR1 LGHNA, CDR2 YSLEER. CDR3 length: 13 residues. Trimming left V 4 bases short and J 4 bases short, with 7 bases between. The CDR3 DNA is TGCGCCAGCAGCCTGCGGGGCACCGGGGAGCTGTTTTTT. Translating it yields CASSLRGTGELFF.

The table lists this clonotype with many counts. The rearrangement joins TRBV18 to TRBJ2-3, with 10 bases identical to TRBD2. V gave up 6 bases and J gave up 5 bases; unmatched junction bases: 11. This CDR3 is built from 16 residues. CDR1 KGHSH and CDR2 LQKENI come from the germline V gene. The CDR3 region is CASSRRSGRAIDTQYF. CDR3 DNA: TGTGCCAGCTCGCGGCGCAGCGGGAGGGCCATAGATACGCAGTATTTT.

The chain has TRBV7-3 and TRBJ2-7, with 14 positions matching TRBD2. Germline assignment: CDR1 SGHTA and CDR2 FQGTGA. The CDR3 covers 16 residues. After removal of 4 bases from V and 5 bases from J, the junction contained 7 bases not matched to a gene. In nucleotides, the CDR3 is TGTGCCAGCAGCTCGGCACCGGGACTAGCGGGAGACGAGCAGTACTTC. Its translation: CASSSAPGLAGDEQYF.